This T cell receptor (beta chain) was recorded in a study of cytomegalovirus exposure and HLA in healthy donors. General study points: Rare TCR sequences dominated, though some public TCRs recurred in many donors. The authors confirmed in vitro that a few CMV-associated chains were specific for CMV antigens.

While the first cohort had fewer than 850 subjects, the donors belonged to the separate validation cohort of 120 subjects. Notes on this clone: Its matching antigen is unknown.

The protocol was immunoSEQ multiplex PCR, while the TCRdb copy is restricted to in-frame clones and leaves out a portion. The sample has about 98,000 clones, approximately 84% seen once. Looked up from germline, CDR1 is SGHRS and CDR2 is YFSETQ. V was pared by 0 bases and J by 2 bases, with 4 bases of the junction left unmatched. The CDR3 sequence is 16 residues long. Sequenced material: PBMCs. The receptor was isolated from a man between 18 and 29 years old in good health and CMV-seropositive. The chain uses TRBV5-1 and TRBJ2-5; TRBD2 matches 10 bases. The CDR3 sequence: CASSLVASGGQETQYF. The CDR3 DNA sequence: TGCGCCAGCAGCTTGGTGGCTAGCGGGGGTCAAGAGACCCAGTACTTC.